The next 17 T cell receptor beta chains were all read from a single sample in a study of blood T cell repertoires in COVID-19. Measured with immunoSEQ multiplex PCR; TCRdb has only the in-frame clones, and not every one. The sample holds about 160,000 clones, 65% to 85% seen once. The sample taken for sequencing was PBMCs or T cells enriched from blood (not recorded which). The source is a woman aged 40 to 49 with acute COVID-19.

In this sample, this clone turned up once. This rearrangement joins TRBV25-1 to TRBJ1-1; D is undetermined. Trimming removed 1 base from V and 4 bases from J, with 13 bases in between. This CDR3 is built from 15 residues. Germline CDR1 MGHDK, CDR2 SYGVNS. CDR3 DNA sequence: TGTGCCAGCAGTGAATGGTTGGTGGAGGGCACTGAAGCTTTCTTT. Translation: CASSEWLVEGTEAFF.

J is TRBJ1-1 and V is TRBV30; tentative D call: TRBD1 (6 bases). Trimming cost V 5 bases and J 0 bases, with 10 bases left between them. This CDR3 has 13 residues. Germline loops: CDR1 GTSNPN, CDR2 SVGIG (reference sequence). The CDR3 here is CAWARQVNTEAFF. The DNA for the CDR3 is TGTGCCTGGGCTAGACAGGTGAACACTGAAGCTTTCTTT.

The table lists this clone with a few counts. V gene TRBV21-1 combines with J gene TRBJ2-1; the tabulated D call, TRBD2, remains unverified against the DNA. TRBV21-1 is a pseudogene locus. The CDR3 extends over 13 amino acids. CDR3 amino acids: CASRGVRYNEQFF. The CDR3 DNA reads TGTGCCAGCAGGGGAGTCCGTTACAATGAGCAGTTCTTC.

This chain links TRBV14 with TRBJ1-1; TRBD1 matches at 8 bases. The trim removed 4 bases at V and 0 bases at J, leaving 7 bases unmatched. From germline, CDR1 is SGHDN and CDR2 FVKESK. This CDR3 is built from 16 residues. CDR3 nucleotides: TGTGCCAGCAGCCGTCTGGGGGACAGGATGAACACTGAAGCTTTCTTT. Amino acids: CASSRLGDRMNTEAFF.

The chain recombines TRBV24-1 with TRBJ2-2; 14 nucleotides agree with TRBD2. Germline trimming cut 4 bases from V and 7 bases from J; bases unmatched to any gene: 7. The length of the CDR3 is 17 residues. Germline-derived CDR1 and CDR2 are KGHDR and SFDVKD. CDR3 DNA sequence: TGTGCCACCAGTGAGGGGGGACTAGCGGGAGACGGCGGGGAGCTGTTTTTT. Protein product: CATSEGGLAGDGGELFF.

This clone was detected a few times. This chain joins TRBV20-1 and TRBJ1-2; TRBD1 might be the D (5 bases). The length of the CDR3 is 13 residues. CDR1 is DFQATT, CDR2 SNEGSKA, per germline (reference sequence). V was cut by 3 bases and J by 6 bases, with 14 bases left in between. The CDR3 bases are TGCAGTGCTAGTCTAGGGGCAGGGAATGGCTACACCTTC. Translation gives CSASLGAGNGYTF.

The V call is TRBV5-5, the J call TRBJ2-5, with D maybe TRBD1 (6 bases). V lost 3 bases to trimming and J lost 5 bases, with 14 bases between them. Germline assignment: CDR1 SGHKS and CDR2 YYEKEE (reference sequence). This CDR3 spans 14 amino acids. Here the CDR3 DNA reads TGTGCCAGCAGCTCTTTACAGGGTATTGAGACCCAGTACTTC. Amino acid sequence: CASSSLQGIETQYF.

The V call is TRBV12-3 or TRBV12-4, the J call TRBJ1-2; the D is unclear. V lost 6 bases to trimming and J lost 1 base, with 9 bases between them. The CDR3 loop spans 13 amino acids. In nucleotides, the CDR3 is TGTGCCAGCAGCCTGGCTGGTAACTATGGCTACACCTTC. Amino acids: CASSLAGNYGYTF.

This clone was seen once. The genes are TRBV2 and TRBJ2-1; D is possibly TRBD2 (6 bases). CDR3 length: 15 residues. Germline CDR1 SNHLY, CDR2 FYNNEI. V was pared by 4 bases and J by 2 bases, with 12 bases between. CDR3 coding DNA: TGTGCCAGCAGTGTATCTGGGGGGACCTACAATGAGCAGTTCTTC. Translating it yields CASSVSGGTYNEQFF.

V usage is TRBV30 and J usage is TRBJ1-4; D is undetermined. The V end lost 7 bases, the J end lost 7 bases, and 13 bases lay between the germline ends. The CDR3 is 12 amino acids. The germline gives CDR1 GTSNPN, CDR2 SVGIG (reference sequence). CDR3 residues: CASRGQGEKLFF. The CDR3 region has the DNA TGTGCCTCTCGCGGCCAAGGTGAAAAACTGTTTTTT. The variable domain in full, completed from reference TRBV30 and TRBJ1-4, reads SQTIHQWPATLVQPVGSPLSLECTVEGTSNPNLYWYRQAAGRGLQLLFYSVGIGQISSEVPQNLSASRPQDRQFILSSKKLLLSDSGFYLCASRGQGEKLFFGSGTQLSVL.

The rearrangement links TRBV19 to TRBJ1-2, with unresolved D. The CDR3 extends over 13 amino acids. V was trimmed by 5 bases and J by 8 bases, leaving 15 bases between them. CDR1 is LNHDA and CDR2 is SQIVND in the germline V gene (reference sequence). The CDR3 nucleotides are TGTGCCAGTAGTCTCGGAGCGGGGATCGGCTACACCTTC. It is translated as CASSLGAGIGYTF.

This chain links TRBV25-1 with TRBJ2-1, with D maybe TRBD2 (5 bases). This CDR3 region has 14 residues. Trimming removed 6 bases from V and 0 bases from J, with 9 bases in between. Germline CDR1 is MGHDK and CDR2 is SYGVNS. The CDR3 DNA reads TGTGCCAGCAGGGGCGGGCTCTCCTACAATGAGCAGTTCTTC. Translated, it gives CASRGGLSYNEQFF.

The chain recombines TRBV30 with TRBJ2-6, with D tentatively TRBD1 (6 bases). Trimming removed 4 bases from V and 2 bases from J, with 15 bases in between. CDR1 and CDR2 from the germline V gene are GTSNPN and SVGIG (reference sequence). The CDR3 sequence is 16 residues long. The CDR3 region has the DNA TGTGCCTGGAATACAGGGAGCACTCCTGGGGCCAACGTCCTGACTTTC. Its translation: CAWNTGSTPGANVLTF.

This chain links TRBV27 with TRBJ1-5, with no clear D. Trimming removed 2 bases at V and 1 base at J, with 3 bases between. Per the germline V gene, CDR1 is MNHEY and CDR2 is SMNVEV (reference sequence). The CDR3 consists of 13 residues. The CDR3 DNA follows: TGTGCCAGCAGTTTACGGAGCAATCAGCCCCAGCATTTT. It specifies CASSLRSNQPQHF.

This clone was counted only a few times. V gene TRBV6-5 combines with J gene TRBJ1-3; D ambiguous. The CDR3 sequence is 14 residues long. Trimming took 2 bases from V and 2 from J, leaving 7 bases between them. CDR1 and CDR2 (germline): MNHEY, SVGAGI. In DNA form, the CDR3 reads TGTGCCAGCAGTTACATGGCCACTGGAAACACCATATATTTT. Translation gives CASSYMATGNTIYF.

The chain uses TRBV9 and TRBJ1-2; 8 nucleotides line up with TRBD1. CDR1 SGDLS and CDR2 YYNGEE come from the germline V gene. The CDR3 is made up of 14 amino acids. V shed 0 bases, J shed 8 bases, and the junction held 6 bases outside the gene matches. The CDR3 reads CASSVGAGGDGYTF. The CDR3 DNA reads as TGTGCCAGCAGCGTAGGGGCAGGGGGCGACGGCTACACCTTC. Full variable domain (remainder filled in from reference TRBV9 and TRBJ1-2): DSGVTQTPKHLITATGQRVTLRCSPRSGDLSVYWYQQSLDQGLQFLIQYYNGEERAKGNILERFSAQQFPDLHSELNLSSLELGDSALYFCASSVGAGGDGYTFGSGTRLTVV.

The chain recombines TRBV11-2 with TRBJ1-2; 9 bases align to TRBD1. The V and J ends lost 7 bases and 6 bases, in that order; junction bases with no gene match: 15. This CDR3 comprises 16 residues. Per germline, CDR1 SGHAT and CDR2 FQNNGV. The CDR3 reads CASTSGTGFIPDGYTF. In nucleotides, the CDR3 is TGTGCCAGCACCTCCGGGACAGGGTTCATTCCGGATGGCTACACCTTC.